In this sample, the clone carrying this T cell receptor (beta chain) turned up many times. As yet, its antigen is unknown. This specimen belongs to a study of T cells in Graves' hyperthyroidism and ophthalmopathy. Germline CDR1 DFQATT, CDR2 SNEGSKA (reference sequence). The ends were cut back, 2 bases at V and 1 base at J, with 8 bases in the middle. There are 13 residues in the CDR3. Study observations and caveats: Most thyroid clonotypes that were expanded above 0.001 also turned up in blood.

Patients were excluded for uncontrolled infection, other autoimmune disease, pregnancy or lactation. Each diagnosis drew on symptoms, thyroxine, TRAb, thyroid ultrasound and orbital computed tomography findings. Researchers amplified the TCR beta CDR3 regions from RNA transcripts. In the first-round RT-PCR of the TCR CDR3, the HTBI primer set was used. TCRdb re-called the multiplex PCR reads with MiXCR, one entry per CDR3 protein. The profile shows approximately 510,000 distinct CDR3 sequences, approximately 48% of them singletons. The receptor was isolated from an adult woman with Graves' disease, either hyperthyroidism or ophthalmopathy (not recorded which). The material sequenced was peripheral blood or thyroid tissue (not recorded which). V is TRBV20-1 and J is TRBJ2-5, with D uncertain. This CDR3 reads CSARTGLQETQYF. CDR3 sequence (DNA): TGCAGTGCTAGAACCGGCCTCCAAGAGACCCAGTACTTC.